This T cell receptor beta chain was profiled in a study of cytomegalovirus exposure and HLA in healthy donors. Turning to the study itself: Among around 170 million T cells, an earlier analysis found 117 million unique TCR beta sequences.

Researchers ran the PCR with 60 Vbeta and 13 Jbeta primers. The repertoire was sequenced with immunoSEQ multiplex PCR; TCRdb's copy has only in-frame clones and lacks some. The table lists about 140,000 clones, approximately 79% of them singletons. Sequencing was carried out using PBMCs. The TCR comes from a male donor in good health and CMV-seronegative.

The CDR3 nucleotides are TGTGCCAGCAGCCGGGGGAGGGGGCCCCAGCATTTT. Translating gives CASSRGRGPQHF. The V call is TRBV9, the J call TRBJ1-5; the D gene is possibly TRBD1 (5 bases). The CDR3 consists of 12 residues. V dropped 4 bases and J dropped 9 bases, with 11 bases sitting between them. Germline CDR1 and CDR2: SGDLS and YYNGEE.